This entry lists 18 T cell receptor beta chains sequenced from one sample in a study of blood T cell repertoires in COVID-19. The table came from immunoSEQ multiplex PCR; TCRdb's copy has only in-frame clones and leaves some out. Of 250,000 to 300,000 clones in the sample, roughly 84% were seen once. The specimen sequenced was peripheral blood. These receptors were collected from a woman aged 18 to 35 with acute or convalescent COVID-19.

The V gene is TRBV27, the J gene TRBJ2-1; the D gene is possibly TRBD2 (5 bases). Trimming removed 5 bases at V and 12 bases at J, with 14 bases between. The CDR3 totals 12 residues. CDR1 is MNHEY, CDR2 SMNVEV, per germline (reference sequence). The CDR3, as DNA: TGTGCCAGCAGTCACAGCCCTGAGGGGCAGTTCTTC. Its protein product is CASSHSPEGQFF.

This sequence joins TRBV12-3 or TRBV12-4 and TRBJ1-5, with D hard to call. The V end lost 7 bases, the J end lost 10 bases, and 5 bases lay between the germline ends. CDR3 length equals 9 residues. DNA for the CDR3: TGTGCCAGCACAGGACCCCAGCATTTT. Residues: CASTGPQHF.

This clone was counted between two and nine times. This rearrangement joins TRBV19 to TRBJ2-1; 12 bases match TRBD2. The ends lost 5 bases at V and 1 base at J; junction bases unmatched: 6. Germline-derived CDR1 and CDR2 are LNHDA and SQIVND (reference sequence). The CDR3 is 17 amino acids. Here the CDR3 reads CASSPSSGRDSYNEQFF. The CDR3 DNA sequence: TGTGCCAGTAGTCCGTCTAGCGGGAGGGATTCCTACAATGAGCAGTTCTTC.

The chain combines TRBV6-5 with TRBJ2-7; 8 bases are a match to TRBD2. Unmatched junction bases numbered 2, after V lost 1 base and J lost 0 bases. The CDR3 runs 15 residues. CDR1 and CDR2 (germline): MNHEY, SVGAGI. In DNA form, the CDR3 reads TGTGCCAGCAGTTACTTCAGCGGGAGCTCCTACGAGCAGTACTTC. It yields the protein CASSYFSGSSYEQYF.

The chain is built from TRBV28 and TRBJ2-3; 13 bases are shared with TRBD2. The CDR3 is 15 residues long. With V trimmed by 5 bases and J by 7 bases, 6 bases remained unmatched. The germline CDR1 and CDR2 sequences are MDHEN and SYDVKM. The CDR3 sequence is CASSPRTSGGHTQYF. CDR3 sequence (DNA): TGTGCCAGCAGTCCGAGGACTAGCGGGGGTCATACGCAGTATTTT. The variable domain in full, with the rest retrieved from reference TRBV28 and TRBJ2-3, is DVKVTQSSRYLVKRTGEKVFLECVQDMDHENMFWYRQDPGLGLRLIYFSYDVKMKEKGDIPEGYSVSREKKERFSLILESASTNQTSMYLCASSPRTSGGHTQYFGPGTRLTVL.

This clone was seen a handful of times. This chain connects TRBV29-1 to TRBJ1-3; D gene uncertain. This CDR3 has 12 amino acids. Per germline, CDR1 SQVTM and CDR2 ANQGSEA. Trimming stripped 7 bases from V and 1 base from J, with 8 bases between. The CDR3 spells CSGGESGNTIYF. The CDR3 DNA is TGCAGCGGTGGGGAGTCTGGAAACACCATATATTTT.

The chain links TRBV27 to TRBJ1-5, with TRBD1 matching 8 bases. Germline V gene sequence: CDR1 MNHEY, CDR2 SMNVEV (reference sequence). V trimming: 6 bases; J trimming: 7 bases; junction bases outside the gene matches: 8. This CDR3 has 14 amino acids. This CDR3 reads CASRTTGERQPQHF. DNA of the CDR3: TGTGCCAGCAGGACGACAGGGGAACGGCAGCCCCAGCATTTT.

The genes are TRBV25-1 and TRBJ2-7; a weak D match, TRBD2 (6 bases). From germline, CDR1 is MGHDK and CDR2 SYGVNS. V was pared by 6 bases and J by 4 bases, with 19 bases between. The CDR3 is 15 residues long. CDR3 amino acids: CASSPGMGGPYEQYF. The CDR3, as DNA: TGTGCCAGCAGCCCTGGGATGGGGGGTCCTTACGAGCAGTACTTC.

V and J are TRBV5-1 and TRBJ2-7, with D perhaps matching TRBD2 (5 bases). Germline CDR1 and CDR2: SGHRS and YFSETQ. Trimming removed 0 bases at V and 0 bases at J, with 7 bases between. This CDR3 has 14 residues. The CDR3 region is CASSLERFSYEQYF. The CDR3 DNA reads TGCGCCAGCAGCTTGGAGCGGTTCTCCTACGAGCAGTACTTC.

The chain combines TRBV2 with TRBJ2-2; unclear D gene. Deletions cut 3 bases from V and 0 bases from J, with 11 bases between. Looked up from germline, CDR1 is SNHLY and CDR2 is FYNNEI. This CDR3 has 16 amino acids. CDR3 coding DNA: TGTGCCAGCAGTGAGTCGGGTTACGCGAACACCGGGGAGCTGTTTTTT. Translation: CASSESGYANTGELFF.

The rearrangement joins TRBV2 to TRBJ1-2; a weak D match, TRBD1 (6 bases). The germline V gene encodes CDR1 SNHLY and CDR2 FYNNEI. The length of the CDR3 is 14 residues. With 6 bases removed from V and 4 bases from J, the gap between germline ends came to 15 bases. CDR3 nucleotide sequence: TGTGCCAGCAGAAAGGCCACAGGGCCCTATGGCTACACCTTC. Its protein is CASRKATGPYGYTF.

V is TRBV11-3 and J is TRBJ1-1; D call uncertain. Germline V CDR1 and CDR2: SGHNT, YENEEA. The length of the CDR3 is 13 residues. With 3 bases removed from V and 4 bases from J, the gap between germline ends came to 9 bases. CDR3 loop: CASSFLEGTEAFF. The CDR3 DNA sequence: TGTGCCAGCAGCTTTCTGGAGGGCACTGAAGCTTTCTTT.

This clone was detected only once. V gene TRBV13 combines with J gene TRBJ2-3; the D gene is possibly TRBD1 (6 bases). V lost 2 bases and J 1 base, leaving 13 bases between the germline ends. The CDR3 runs 16 residues. CDR1 PRHDT and CDR2 FYEKMQ come from the germline V gene (reference sequence). CDR3 in amino acids: CASSLIRGWGTDTQYF. The DNA of the CDR3 is TGTGCCAGCAGCTTAATCAGGGGATGGGGCACAGATACGCAGTATTTT.

This chain uses TRBV25-1 with TRBJ1-2; D remains ambiguous. The germline V gene has CDR1 MGHDK and CDR2 SYGVNS. V lost 1 base and J 3 bases, leaving 3 bases between the germline ends. CDR3 length equals 12 residues. CDR3 region: CASSEFDYGYTF. For the CDR3, the DNA is TGTGCCAGCAGTGAATTCGACTATGGCTACACCTTC.

The rearrangement links TRBV30 to TRBJ2-4; TRBD2 agrees at 11 bases. The germline CDR1 and CDR2 sequences are GTSNPN and SVGIG (reference sequence). CDR3 length equals 14 residues. After removal of 4 bases from V and 7 bases from J, the junction contained 6 bases not matched to a gene. CDR3 nucleotide sequence: TGTGCCTGGAATAGCGGGAGGGCGAGGAACATTCAGTACTTC. Translated, it gives CAWNSGRARNIQYF. The full variable domain, its missing parts supplied by reference TRBV30 and TRBJ2-4, is SQTIHQWPATLVQPVGSPLSLECTVEGTSNPNLYWYRQAAGRGLQLLFYSVGIGQISSEVPQNLSASRPQDRQFILSSKKLLLSDSGFYLCAWNSGRARNIQYFGAGTRLSVL.

As DNA, the CDR3 is TGTGCCAGCAGTTATGACAGGGGGAATGGCTACACCTTC. It codes for CASSYDRGNGYTF. The rearrangement links TRBV6-5 to TRBJ1-2; 9 bases are shared with TRBD1. The CDR3 extends over 13 amino acids. Germline V CDR1 and CDR2: MNHEY, SVGAGI. The V and J ends lost 3 bases and 6 bases, in that order; junction bases with no gene match: 2.

The V call is TRBV6-2 or TRBV6-3, the J call TRBJ2-2, with 9 nucleotides matching TRBD1. Trimming took 2 bases from V and 3 from J; bases not matched to a gene: 10. Per the germline V gene, CDR1 is MNHEY and CDR2 is SVGEGT. The CDR3 loop spans 18 amino acids. Here the CDR3 DNA reads TGTGCCAGCAGTTACCGAGGGGACAGGGATACCCACACCGGGGAGCTGTTTTTT. It yields the protein CASSYRGDRDTHTGELFF.

The genes are TRBV6-5 and TRBJ2-7; D remains unclear. V was clipped by 7 bases and J by 0 bases, with 10 bases between them. The V gene's germline CDR1 is MNHEY and CDR2 SVGAGI. The CDR3 has 13 residues. The CDR3 nucleotides are TGTGCCAGCAACCCCAGATTCTCCTACGAGCAGTACTTC. Residues: CASNPRFSYEQYF.